This paragraph covers one TCR beta chain sequence. The sample originates from a study of Ad26.COV2.S vaccination and SARS-CoV-2 variants. Trimming took 6 bases from V and 8 from J; bases not matched to a gene: 6. The CDR3 spans 14 residues. Germline V CDR1 and CDR2: SNHLY, FYNNEI. Generated by immunoSEQ multiplex PCR, the TCRdb table keeps only in-frame clones and is missing some. The profile covers 300,000 to 450,000 clones, with about 91% appearing a single time and around 4% taken by the ten largest. This TCR was recovered from a human donor who had recovered from COVID-19. The chain links TRBV2 to TRBJ1-6; TRBD1 matches at 8 bases. Sequenced material: peripheral blood, taken after recovery from COVID-19. The CDR3 sequence: CASRETGEHSPLHF. In nucleotides, the CDR3 is TGTGCCAGCAGGGAGACAGGGGAGCATTCACCCCTCCACTTT.